The 24 T cell receptor beta chains below were found in one sample sequenced in a study of T cells in Graves' hyperthyroidism and ophthalmopathy. Amplification yielded TCR beta CDR3 regions, with RNA transcripts as the source. HTBI primers were the set used in a first-round RT-PCR of the TCR CDR3. TCRdb reanalysed the multiplex PCR reads using MiXCR and keeps one entry per CDR3 protein. The table includes 400,000 to 500,000 distinct CDR3 sequences, roughly 15% detected once. The sequencing sample was made of blood. The receptors here all came from a man aged 18 to 29 with Graves' ophthalmopathy.

The V call is TRBV19, the J call TRBJ2-1; either TRBD1 or TRBD2 may supply D (5 bases each). This CDR3 region has 14 residues. Germline V gene lookup returns CDR1 LNHDA and CDR2 SQIVND (reference sequence). V lost 6 bases and J lost 6, with 15 bases in between. CDR3 protein: CASSRDRDVNEQFF. The CDR3 region has the DNA TGTGCCAGTAGCCGGGACCGGGACGTCAATGAGCAGTTCTTC.

The chain links TRBV5-1 to TRBJ2-1; D may be TRBD1 (6 bases). Germline V gene data show CDR1 as SGHRS and CDR2 as YFSETQ. V lost 0 bases and J lost 9, with 10 bases in between. The CDR3 loop spans 13 amino acids. The DNA for the CDR3 is TGCGCCAGCAGCTTGGGGACAGATCGTGAGCAGTTCTTC. Its protein is CASSLGTDREQFF.

This clonotype was observed a few times. This chain links TRBV27 with TRBJ1-6; a weak D match, TRBD1 (5 bases). Trimming cost V 5 bases and J 9 bases, with 20 bases left between them. CDR1 is MNHEY, CDR2 SMNVEV, per germline (reference sequence). The CDR3 has 16 amino acids. CDR3 DNA sequence: TGTGCCAGCAGTCTCGGCGGGTGGGGGAGGTTTTCACCCCTCCACTTT. Its protein product is CASSLGGWGRFSPLHF.

This clonotype has ten or more counts. This chain links TRBV18 with TRBJ1-5; D possibly corresponds to TRBD1 (5 bases). The CDR3 runs to 12 residues. From germline, CDR1 is KGHSH and CDR2 LQKENI. The V end was cut by 7 bases, the J end by 8 bases, with 12 bases between. The CDR3 spells CASCTGGEPQHF. The CDR3 DNA reads TGTGCCAGCTGTACCGGGGGGGAGCCCCAGCATTTT.

At least ten counts were recorded for this clonotype. The chain recombines TRBV12-5 with TRBJ2-7, with D possibly TRBD1 on 5 matching bases. Trimming removed 3 bases from V and 1 base from J, with 7 bases in between. The CDR3 extends over 13 amino acids. Per the germline V gene, CDR1 is LGHNT and CDR2 is FRNRAP. CDR3 residues: CASGFDSSYEQYF. As DNA, the CDR3 is TGTGCTAGTGGTTTCGACAGTTCCTACGAGCAGTACTTC.

This clonotype has ten or more counts. This sequence joins TRBV6-2 or TRBV6-3 and TRBJ2-3; 10 nucleotides align to TRBD2. This CDR3 spans 20 amino acids. From germline, CDR1 is MNHEY and CDR2 SVGEGT. J lost 1 base, V lost 0 bases, and 13 bases had no gene match. The CDR3 here is CASSYSTLAGVGAGTDTQYF. CDR3 nucleotides: TGTGCCAGCAGTTACTCGACCCTAGCGGGAGTCGGGGCGGGCACAGATACGCAGTATTTT.

This clonotype was seen at least ten times. The rearrangement uses TRBV7-8 and TRBJ1-6, with TRBD1 identical over 9 bases. V was pared by 5 bases and J by 12 bases, with 11 bases of the junction left unmatched. Germline CDR1 and CDR2: SGHVS and FQNEAQ. The CDR3 covers 15 residues. The CDR3 region has the DNA TGTGCCAGCAGCATCACCGGGACAGGGAACGGACCCCTCCACTTT. It encodes CASSITGTGNGPLHF.

This clonotype has a count of ten or more. The gene calls are TRBV24-1 and TRBJ1-2; a weak D match, TRBD1 (6 bases). The CDR3 spans 15 residues. CDR1 is KGHDR and CDR2 is SFDVKD in the germline V gene. V gave up 3 bases and J gave up 4 bases, with 14 bases separating them. In DNA, the CDR3 is TGTGCCACCAGTGATCCAACAGGGTCTGGCTATGGCTACACCTTC. Translated: CATSDPTGSGYGYTF.

This clonotype was seen repeatedly, ten times or more. This chain links TRBV5-1 with TRBJ1-1, with D possibly being TRBD1 (5 bases). The CDR3 covers 13 residues. V dropped 5 bases and J dropped 3 bases, with 11 bases sitting between them. The V gene's germline CDR1 is SGHRS and CDR2 YFSETQ. The CDR3 is CASRVGGDTEAFF. The CDR3 DNA reads as TGCGCCAGCAGAGTGGGAGGGGACACTGAAGCTTTCTTT.

The J gene is TRBJ2-7, the V gene TRBV5-1; 7 nucleotides agree with TRBD1. The CDR3 covers 15 residues. Germline CDR1 SGHRS, CDR2 YFSETQ. After removal of 0 bases from V and 3 bases from J, the junction contained 6 bases not matched to a gene. CDR3: CASSLAATGLYEQYF. For the CDR3, the DNA is TGCGCCAGCAGCTTGGCTGCGACAGGGCTCTACGAGCAGTACTTC.

This clonotype was detected many times. The CDR3 sequence is CASSFRLATDTQYF. CDR3 DNA sequence: TGTGCCAGCAGTTTTCGGCTAGCAACAGATACGCAGTATTTT. The V call is TRBV12-3 or TRBV12-4, the J call TRBJ2-3; a weak D match, TRBD2 (5 bases). V was cut by 3 bases and J by 3 bases, with 10 bases left in between. The length of the CDR3 is 14 residues.

This clonotype was seen at least ten times. This chain links TRBV5-8 with TRBJ1-1; perhaps TRBD1 as D (6 bases). The CDR3 sequence is 15 residues long. Germline-derived CDR1 and CDR2 are SGHTS and YDEGEE. The V and J ends lost 3 bases and 0 bases respectively, with 12 bases between them. For the CDR3, the DNA is TGTGCCAGCAGCTATGAGGACAGTATGAACACTGAAGCTTTCTTT. Amino acids: CASSYEDSMNTEAFF. Full variable domain (remainder filled in from reference TRBV5-8 and TRBJ1-1): EAGVTQSPTHLIKTRGQQATLRCSPISGHTSVYWYQQALGLGLQFLLWYDEGEERNRGNFPPRFSGRQFPNYSSELNVNALELEDSALYLCASSYEDSMNTEAFFGQGTRLTVV.

This clonotype was found a few times. The chain joins TRBV19 to TRBJ2-3; tentatively, D is TRBD2 (6 bases). Germline lookup yields CDR1 LNHDA and CDR2 SQIVND (reference sequence). Deletions cut 7 bases from V and 0 bases from J, with 14 bases between. The CDR3 has 15 residues. CDR3 sequence (DNA): TGTGCCAGTACCCTGCTAGCGTCTAGCACAGATACGCAGTATTTT. Translation gives CASTLLASSTDTQYF.

This clonotype was seen many times. The chain links TRBV12-3 or TRBV12-4 to TRBJ2-5, with D unresolved. Trimming shortened V by 2 bases and J by 10 bases, and 11 bases separated the two germline ends. This CDR3 region has 12 residues. The CDR3 protein is CASSLLPHGQYF. CDR3 bases: TGTGCCAGCAGTTTATTACCACACGGCCAGTACTTC.

The chain joins TRBV29-1 to TRBJ1-1; D gene unclear. The V end was cut by 2 bases, the J end by 0 bases, with 7 bases between. The CDR3 is 13 amino acids. In germline, CDR1 is SQVTM, CDR2 ANQGSEA. CDR3 nucleotides: TGCAGCGTTGAACCGGGTCTGAACACTGAAGCTTTCTTT. Protein: CSVEPGLNTEAFF.

The chain uses TRBV7-9 and TRBJ2-2; maybe TRBD2 (6 bases). The germline V gene has CDR1 SEHNR and CDR2 FQNEAQ (reference sequence). The CDR3 totals 16 residues. Trimming removed 1 base from V and 4 bases from J, with 13 bases in between. The CDR3, as DNA: TGTGCCAGCAGCTTAGTCGGGGGAGCGGTCACCGGGGAGCTGTTTTTT. Encoded protein: CASSLVGGAVTGELFF.

This clonotype was counted many times. The chain couples TRBV12-3 or TRBV12-4 to TRBJ2-7, with D tentatively TRBD1 (6 bases). This CDR3 comprises 14 residues. Deletions cut 3 bases from V and 3 bases from J, with 12 bases between. This chain's CDR3 is CASSLTVGGYEQYF. CDR3 coding DNA: TGTGCCAGCAGTTTGACAGTAGGGGGCTACGAGCAGTACTTC.

In this sample, this clonotype turned up many times. The chain has TRBV24-1 and TRBJ1-2; no clear D. Per germline, CDR1 KGHDR and CDR2 SFDVKD. The CDR3 contains 13 residues. V lost 5 bases and J lost 8, with 14 bases in between. DNA for the CDR3: TGTGCCACCAGTGCCTCCAGAAGTGAGGGCTACACCTTC. Protein product: CATSASRSEGYTF.

This clonotype has a count of ten or more. The V gene is TRBV3-1, the J gene TRBJ1-1; no firm D call. From germline, CDR1 is LGHDT and CDR2 YNNKEL (reference sequence). This CDR3 region has 11 residues. V lost 0 bases and J lost 7, with 3 bases in between. The CDR3 region has the DNA TGTGCCAGCAGCCAAGACAGTGAAGCTTTCTTT. This sequence encodes CASSQDSEAFF.

The V gene is TRBV27, the J gene TRBJ1-5, with D possibly matching TRBD1 (6 bases). In germline, CDR1 is MNHEY, CDR2 SMNVEV (reference sequence). This CDR3 is built from 14 residues. V was clipped by 3 bases and J by 2 bases, with 8 bases between them. This CDR3 reads CASSFEGGNQPQHF. The CDR3 DNA reads as TGTGCCAGCAGTTTCGAGGGGGGCAATCAGCCCCAGCATTTT.

V is TRBV4-1 and J is TRBJ2-3, with 14 bases aligning to TRBD2. J gave up 6 bases and V 2 bases, and 7 bases lay outside the gene matches. The CDR3 runs to 17 residues. Germline-derived CDR1 and CDR2 are MGHRA and YSYEKL. CDR3 DNA: TGCGCCAGCAGCCAAAGACTAGCGGGGGGGCCGAGGGATACGCAGTATTTT. It encodes CASSQRLAGGPRDTQYF.

This clonotype has just a few counts. The chain uses TRBV30 and TRBJ2-7; perhaps TRBD1 as D (5 bases). The CDR3 sequence is 15 residues long. The ends were cut back, 3 bases at V and 2 bases at J, with 17 bases in the middle. Germline lookup yields CDR1 GTSNPN and CDR2 SVGIG (reference sequence). The DNA for the CDR3 is TGTGCCTGGAGAATTTCAACCAGGGTCCCCTACGAGCAGTACTTC. It is translated as CAWRISTRVPYEQYF.

The chain links TRBV5-1 to TRBJ2-3; TRBD2 matches 8 bases. Germline V gene data show CDR1 as SGHRS and CDR2 as YFSETQ. V lost 1 base and J lost 0; bases outside the gene matches: 1. This CDR3 has 15 residues. CDR3 nucleotides: TGCGCCAGCAGCTTGCGGGAGGGGAGCACAGATACGCAGTATTTT. It codes for CASSLREGSTDTQYF.

This clonotype was detected a few times. This may be a read error, as it is one base from a much larger clone. This sequence joins TRBV29-1 and TRBJ1-1, with 9 bases that match TRBD1. Germline V CDR1 and CDR2: SQVTM, ANQGSEA. This CDR3 comprises 12 residues. The CDR3 DNA reads TGCAGCGTACAGGGGGCGAACACTGAAGCTTCCTTT. Its protein product is CSVQGANTEASF.